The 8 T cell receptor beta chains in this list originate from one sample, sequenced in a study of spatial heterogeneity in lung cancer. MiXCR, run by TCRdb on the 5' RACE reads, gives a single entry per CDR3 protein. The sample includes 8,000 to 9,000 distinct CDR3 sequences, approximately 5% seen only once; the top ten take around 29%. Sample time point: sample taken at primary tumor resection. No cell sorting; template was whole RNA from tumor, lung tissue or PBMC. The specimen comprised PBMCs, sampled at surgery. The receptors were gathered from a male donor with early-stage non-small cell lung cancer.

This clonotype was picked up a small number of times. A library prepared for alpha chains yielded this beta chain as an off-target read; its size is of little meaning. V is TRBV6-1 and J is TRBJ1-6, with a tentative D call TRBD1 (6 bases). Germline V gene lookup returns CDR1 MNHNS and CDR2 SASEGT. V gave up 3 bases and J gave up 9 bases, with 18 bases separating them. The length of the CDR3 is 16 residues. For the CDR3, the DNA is TGTGCCAGCAGTGACGACCGGGACAAGCTGGGTTCACCCCTCCACTTT. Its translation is CASSDDRDKLGSPLHF.

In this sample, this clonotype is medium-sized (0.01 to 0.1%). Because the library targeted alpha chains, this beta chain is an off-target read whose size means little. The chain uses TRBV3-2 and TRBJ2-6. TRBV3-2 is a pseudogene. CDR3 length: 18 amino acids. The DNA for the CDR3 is TGTGCCAGCAGCCAAGATTCGAGCCAGGTTGTAGTGGTCAACGTCCTGACTTTC. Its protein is CASSQDSSQVVVVNVLTF.

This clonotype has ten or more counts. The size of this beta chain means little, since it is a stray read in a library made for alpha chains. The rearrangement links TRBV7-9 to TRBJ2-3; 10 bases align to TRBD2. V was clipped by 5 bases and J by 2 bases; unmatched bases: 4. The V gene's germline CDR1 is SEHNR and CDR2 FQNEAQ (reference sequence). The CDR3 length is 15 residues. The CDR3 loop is CASSRSGGATDTQYF. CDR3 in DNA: TGTGCCAGCAGCCGAAGCGGGGGGGCCACAGATACGCAGTATTTT.

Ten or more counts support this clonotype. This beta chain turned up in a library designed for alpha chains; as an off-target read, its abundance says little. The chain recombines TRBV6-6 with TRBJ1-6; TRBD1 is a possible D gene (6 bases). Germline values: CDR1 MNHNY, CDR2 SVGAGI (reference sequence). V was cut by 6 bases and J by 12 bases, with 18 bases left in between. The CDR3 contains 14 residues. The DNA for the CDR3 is TGTGCCAGCAGCGAGACAGGCCCCAAGGGACCCCTCCACTTT. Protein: CASSETGPKGPLHF.

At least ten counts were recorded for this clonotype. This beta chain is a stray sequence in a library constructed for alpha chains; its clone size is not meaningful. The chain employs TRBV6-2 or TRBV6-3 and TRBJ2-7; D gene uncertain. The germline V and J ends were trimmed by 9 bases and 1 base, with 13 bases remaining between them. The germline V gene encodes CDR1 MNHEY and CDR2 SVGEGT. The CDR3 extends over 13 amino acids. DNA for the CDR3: TGTGCCAGTGGAAGGACCGCTTCCTACGAGCAGTACTTC. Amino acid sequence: CASGRTASYEQYF.

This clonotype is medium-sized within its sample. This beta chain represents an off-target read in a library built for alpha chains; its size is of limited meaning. As DNA, the CDR3 is TGTGCCACCAGGCAATCTCTCAATCAGCCCCAGCATTTT. This encodes CATRQSLNQPQHF. The chain carries TRBV24-1 and TRBJ1-5; no clear D gene. V was shortened by 7 bases and J by 3 bases, with 9 bases between the two germline ends. The CDR3 runs to 13 residues. The germline CDR1 and CDR2 sequences are KGHDR and SFDVKD.

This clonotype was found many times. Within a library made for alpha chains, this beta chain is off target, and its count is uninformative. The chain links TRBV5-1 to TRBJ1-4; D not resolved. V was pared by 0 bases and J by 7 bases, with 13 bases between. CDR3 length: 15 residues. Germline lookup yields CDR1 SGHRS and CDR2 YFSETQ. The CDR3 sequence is CASSLALGRSEKLFF. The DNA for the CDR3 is TGCGCCAGCAGCTTGGCTTTAGGCAGGAGTGAAAAACTGTTTTTT.

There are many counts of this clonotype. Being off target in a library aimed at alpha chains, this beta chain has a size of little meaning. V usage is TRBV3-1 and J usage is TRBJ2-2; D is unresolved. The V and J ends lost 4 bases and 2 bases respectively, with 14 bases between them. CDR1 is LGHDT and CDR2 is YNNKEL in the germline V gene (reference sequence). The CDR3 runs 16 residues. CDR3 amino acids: CASSLQSRTNTGELFF. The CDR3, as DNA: TGTGCCAGCAGCCTCCAGTCCCGCACAAACACCGGGGAGCTGTTTTTT.